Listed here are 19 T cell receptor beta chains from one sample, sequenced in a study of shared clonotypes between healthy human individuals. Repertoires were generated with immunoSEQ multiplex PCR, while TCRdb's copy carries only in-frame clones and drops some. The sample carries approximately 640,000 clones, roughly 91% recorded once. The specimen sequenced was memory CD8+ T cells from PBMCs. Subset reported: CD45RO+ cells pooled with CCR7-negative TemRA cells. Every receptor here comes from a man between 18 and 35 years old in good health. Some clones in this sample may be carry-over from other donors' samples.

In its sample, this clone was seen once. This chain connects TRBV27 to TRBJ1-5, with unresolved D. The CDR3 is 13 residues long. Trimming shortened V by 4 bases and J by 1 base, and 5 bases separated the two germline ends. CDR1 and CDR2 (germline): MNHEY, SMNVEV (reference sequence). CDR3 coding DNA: TGTGCCAGCAGTTCGATCAGCAATCAGCCCCAGCATTTT. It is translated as CASSSISNQPQHF.

For the CDR3, the DNA is TGTGCCAGCACCCCATTGTCGACAGTCCGTGAAAAACTGTTTTTT. Protein: CASTPLSTVREKLFF. The V and J genes are TRBV6-5 and TRBJ1-4; D is perhaps TRBD1 (5 bases). Trimming left V 7 bases short and J 7 bases short, with 19 bases between. The CDR3 consists of 15 residues. The germline CDR1 and CDR2 sequences are MNHEY and SVGAGI.

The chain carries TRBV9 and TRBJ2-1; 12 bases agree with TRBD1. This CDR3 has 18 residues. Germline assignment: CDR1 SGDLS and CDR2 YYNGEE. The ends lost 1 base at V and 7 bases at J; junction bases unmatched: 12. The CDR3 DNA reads TGTGCCAGCAGCGTAATCCCAAGAGGGACAGGGGGCGAGAATGAGCAGTTCTTC. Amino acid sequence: CASSVIPRGTGGENEQFF.

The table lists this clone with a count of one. The CDR3 loop is CASSETGGEGTQYF. CDR3 sequence (DNA): TGCGCCAGCAGTGAAACCGGGGGCGAAGGGACCCAGTACTTC. The rearrangement joins TRBV10-2 to TRBJ2-5, with D possibly being TRBD1 or TRBD2 (6 bases each). The V gene lost 3 bases and the J gene lost 7 bases, with 15 bases spanning the gap. The CDR3 loop spans 14 amino acids. CDR1 is WSHSY, CDR2 SAAADI, per germline.

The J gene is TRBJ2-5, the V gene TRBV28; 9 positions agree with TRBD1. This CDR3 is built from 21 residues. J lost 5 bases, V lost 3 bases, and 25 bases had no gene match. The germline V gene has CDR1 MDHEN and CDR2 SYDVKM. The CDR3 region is CASSFSIEGLDRGAQRETQYF. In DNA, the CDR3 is TGTGCCAGCAGTTTTAGTATTGAGGGACTGGACAGGGGAGCCCAAAGGGAGACCCAGTACTTC.

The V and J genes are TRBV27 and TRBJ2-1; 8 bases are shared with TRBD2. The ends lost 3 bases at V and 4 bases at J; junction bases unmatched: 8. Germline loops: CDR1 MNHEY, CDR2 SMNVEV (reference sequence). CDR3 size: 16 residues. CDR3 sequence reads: CASSFGASGLYNEQFF. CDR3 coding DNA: TGTGCCAGCAGTTTTGGCGCTAGCGGGCTATACAATGAGCAGTTCTTC.

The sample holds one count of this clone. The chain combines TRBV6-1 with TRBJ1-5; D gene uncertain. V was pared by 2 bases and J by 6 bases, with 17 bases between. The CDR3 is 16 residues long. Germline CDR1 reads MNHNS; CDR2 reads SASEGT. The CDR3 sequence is CASSELRGSLRQPQHF. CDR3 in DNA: TGTGCCAGCAGTGAACTACGGGGAAGCCTCCGTCAGCCCCAGCATTTT.

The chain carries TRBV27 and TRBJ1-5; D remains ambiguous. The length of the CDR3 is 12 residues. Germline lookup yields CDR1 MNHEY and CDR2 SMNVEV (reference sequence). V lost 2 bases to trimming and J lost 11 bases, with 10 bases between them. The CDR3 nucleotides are TGTGCCAGCAGTTTACCCGGTAGGGCCCAGCATTTT. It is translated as CASSLPGRAQHF.

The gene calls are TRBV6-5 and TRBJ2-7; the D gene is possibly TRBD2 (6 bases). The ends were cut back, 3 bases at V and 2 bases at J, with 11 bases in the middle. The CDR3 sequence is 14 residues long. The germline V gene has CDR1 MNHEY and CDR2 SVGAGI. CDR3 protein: CASSYSGPAYEQYF. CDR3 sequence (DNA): TGTGCCAGCAGTTATAGCGGCCCTGCCTACGAGCAGTACTTC.

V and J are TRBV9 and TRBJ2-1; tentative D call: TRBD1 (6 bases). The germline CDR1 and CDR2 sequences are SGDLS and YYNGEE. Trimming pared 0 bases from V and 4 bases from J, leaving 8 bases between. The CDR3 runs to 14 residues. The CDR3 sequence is CASSVGTAYNEQFF. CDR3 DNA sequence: TGTGCCAGCAGCGTAGGGACAGCATACAATGAGCAGTTCTTC. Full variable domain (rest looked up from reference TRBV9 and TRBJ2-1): DSGVTQTPKHLITATGQRVTLRCSPRSGDLSVYWYQQSLDQGLQFLIQYYNGEERAKGNILERFSAQQFPDLHSELNLSSLELGDSALYFCASSVGTAYNEQFFGPGTRLTVL.

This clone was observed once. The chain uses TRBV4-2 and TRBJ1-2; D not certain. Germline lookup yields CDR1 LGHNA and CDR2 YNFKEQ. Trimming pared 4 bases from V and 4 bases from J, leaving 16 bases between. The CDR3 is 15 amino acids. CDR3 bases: TGTGCCAGCAGCCTCCGGGAAAATAGGGCCTATGGCTACACCTTC. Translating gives CASSLRENRAYGYTF.

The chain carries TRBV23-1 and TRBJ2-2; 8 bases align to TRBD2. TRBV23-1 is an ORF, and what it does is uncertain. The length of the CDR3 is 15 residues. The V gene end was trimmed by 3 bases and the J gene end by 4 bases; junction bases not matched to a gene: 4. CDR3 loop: CASSHPSGSTGELFF. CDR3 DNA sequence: TGCGCCAGCAGTCATCCAAGCGGGAGCACCGGGGAGCTGTTTTTT.

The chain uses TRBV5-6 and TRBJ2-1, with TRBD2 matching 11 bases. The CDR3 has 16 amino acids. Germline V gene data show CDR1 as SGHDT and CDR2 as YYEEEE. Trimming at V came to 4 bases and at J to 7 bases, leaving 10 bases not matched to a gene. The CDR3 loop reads CASSPRLAGRTNEQFF. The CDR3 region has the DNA TGTGCCAGCAGCCCACGACTAGCGGGGAGGACAAATGAGCAGTTCTTC.

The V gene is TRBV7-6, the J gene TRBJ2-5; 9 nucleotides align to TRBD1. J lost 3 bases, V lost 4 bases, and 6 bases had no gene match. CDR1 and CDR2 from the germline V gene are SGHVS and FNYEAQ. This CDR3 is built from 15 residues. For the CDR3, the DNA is TGTGCCAGCAGCTCGGTGCGGACAGGGGAAGAGACCCAGTACTTC. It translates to CASSSVRTGEETQYF. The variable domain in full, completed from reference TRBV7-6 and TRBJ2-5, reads GAGVSQSPRYKVTKRGQDVALRCDPISGHVSLYWYRQALGQGPEFLTYFNYEAQQDKSGLPNDRFSAERPEGSISTLTIQRTEQRDSAMYRCASSSVRTGEETQYFGPGTRLLVL.

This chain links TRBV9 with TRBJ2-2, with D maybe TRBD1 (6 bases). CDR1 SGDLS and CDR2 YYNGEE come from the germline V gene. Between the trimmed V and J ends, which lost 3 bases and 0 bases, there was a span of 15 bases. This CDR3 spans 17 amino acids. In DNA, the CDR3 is TGTGCCAGCAGCGGACCCCTGGGACACACGAACACCGGGGAGCTGTTTTTT. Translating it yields CASSGPLGHTNTGELFF. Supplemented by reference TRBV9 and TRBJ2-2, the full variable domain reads DSGVTQTPKHLITATGQRVTLRCSPRSGDLSVYWYQQSLDQGLQFLIQYYNGEERAKGNILERFSAQQFPDLHSELNLSSLELGDSALYFCASSGPLGHTNTGELFFGEGSRLTVL.

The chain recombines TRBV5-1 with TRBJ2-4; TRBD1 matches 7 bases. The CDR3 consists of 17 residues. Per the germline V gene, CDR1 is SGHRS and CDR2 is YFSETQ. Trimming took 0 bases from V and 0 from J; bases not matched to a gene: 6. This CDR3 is CASSLGGGYEAKNIQYF. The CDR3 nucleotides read TGCGCCAGCAGCTTGGGAGGGGGCTACGAAGCCAAAAACATTCAGTACTTC.

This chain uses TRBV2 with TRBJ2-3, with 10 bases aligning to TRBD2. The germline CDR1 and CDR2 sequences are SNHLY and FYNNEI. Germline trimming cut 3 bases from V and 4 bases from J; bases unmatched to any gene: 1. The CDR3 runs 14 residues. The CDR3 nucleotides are TGTGCCAGCAGTGATACTAGCGGGGCAGATACGCAGTATTTT. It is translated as CASSDTSGADTQYF.

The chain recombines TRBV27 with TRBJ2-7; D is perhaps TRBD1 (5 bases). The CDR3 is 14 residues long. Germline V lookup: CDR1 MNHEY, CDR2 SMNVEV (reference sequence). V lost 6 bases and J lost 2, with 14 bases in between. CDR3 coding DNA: TGTGCCAGCAGCCTCCGACAGCCTACCTACGAGCAGTACTTC. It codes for CASSLRQPTYEQYF.

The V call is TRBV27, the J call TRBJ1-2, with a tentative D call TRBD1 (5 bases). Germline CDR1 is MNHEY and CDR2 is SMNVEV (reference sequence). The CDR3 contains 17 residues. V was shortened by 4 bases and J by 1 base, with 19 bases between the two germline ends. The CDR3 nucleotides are TGTGCCAGCAGTTCGTATCCGGGACGAGAGGGTAACTATGGCTACACCTTC. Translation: CASSSYPGREGNYGYTF.